This TCR beta chain was retrieved from a study of shared clonotypes between healthy human individuals. Sequencing used immunoSEQ multiplex PCR; TCRdb keeps in-frame clones, though not all of them. This sample has about 1.5 million clones; roughly 98% occur once, and the top ten carry 0.4% to 0.55%. The clonotype originates from a man in his thirties or forties in good health. Input material: naive CD4+ T cells sorted from blood. Specified subset: CD45RA+ positively selected.

CDR3 DNA sequence: TGTGCCAGCAGTTTTATGGACAGATCCTACGAGCAGTACTTC. Its protein is CASSFMDRSYEQYF. The J gene is TRBJ2-7, the V gene TRBV28, with TRBD1 as a possible D gene (6 bases). Germline CDR1 MDHEN, CDR2 SYDVKM. The CDR3 contains 14 residues. Trimming stripped 3 bases from V and 1 base from J, with 10 bases between.